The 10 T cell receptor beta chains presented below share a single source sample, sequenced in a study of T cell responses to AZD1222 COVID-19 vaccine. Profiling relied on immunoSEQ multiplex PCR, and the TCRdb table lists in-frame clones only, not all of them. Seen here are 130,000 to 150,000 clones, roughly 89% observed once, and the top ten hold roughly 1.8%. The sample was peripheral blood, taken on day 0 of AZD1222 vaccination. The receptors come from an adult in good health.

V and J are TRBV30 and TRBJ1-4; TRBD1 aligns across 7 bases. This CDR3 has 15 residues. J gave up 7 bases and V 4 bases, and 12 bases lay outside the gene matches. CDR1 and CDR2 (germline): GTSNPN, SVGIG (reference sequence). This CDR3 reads CAWTYNDRASEKLFF. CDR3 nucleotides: TGTGCCTGGACTTACAACGACAGGGCAAGTGAAAAACTGTTTTTT.

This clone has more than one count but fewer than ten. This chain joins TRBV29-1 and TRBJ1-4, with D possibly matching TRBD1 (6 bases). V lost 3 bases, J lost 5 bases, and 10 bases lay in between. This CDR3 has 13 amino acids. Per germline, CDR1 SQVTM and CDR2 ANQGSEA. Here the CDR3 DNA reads TGCAGCGTTGAGGGACAAACCAATGAAAAACTGTTTTTT. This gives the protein CSVEGQTNEKLFF.

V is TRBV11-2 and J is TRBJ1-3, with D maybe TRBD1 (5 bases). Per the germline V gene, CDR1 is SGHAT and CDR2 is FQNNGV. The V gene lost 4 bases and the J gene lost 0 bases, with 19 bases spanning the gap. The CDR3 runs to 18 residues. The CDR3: CASSSVPTTGRSGNTIYF. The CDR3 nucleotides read TGTGCCAGCAGCTCGGTCCCGACCACGGGGCGCTCTGGAAACACCATATATTTT.

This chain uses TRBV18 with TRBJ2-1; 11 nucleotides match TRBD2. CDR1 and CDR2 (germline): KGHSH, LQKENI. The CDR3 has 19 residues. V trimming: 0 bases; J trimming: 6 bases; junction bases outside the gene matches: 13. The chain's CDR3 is CASSPPYSGRALGLNEQFF. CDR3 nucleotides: TGTGCCAGCTCACCACCGTATAGCGGGAGGGCCTTGGGGCTCAATGAGCAGTTCTTC.

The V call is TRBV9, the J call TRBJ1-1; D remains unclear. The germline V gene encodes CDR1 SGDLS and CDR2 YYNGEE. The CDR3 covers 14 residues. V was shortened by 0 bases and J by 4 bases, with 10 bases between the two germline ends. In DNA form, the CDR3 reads TGTGCCAGCAGCGTAGATGGAGGCAGCACTGAAGCTTTCTTT. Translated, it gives CASSVDGGSTEAFF.

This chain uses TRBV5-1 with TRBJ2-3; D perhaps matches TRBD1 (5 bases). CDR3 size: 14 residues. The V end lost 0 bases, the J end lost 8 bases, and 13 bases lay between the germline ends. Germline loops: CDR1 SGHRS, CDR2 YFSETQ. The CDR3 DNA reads TGCGCCAGCAGCTTGGTGGCGGAAAGGGGTACGCAGTATTTT. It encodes CASSLVAERGTQYF.

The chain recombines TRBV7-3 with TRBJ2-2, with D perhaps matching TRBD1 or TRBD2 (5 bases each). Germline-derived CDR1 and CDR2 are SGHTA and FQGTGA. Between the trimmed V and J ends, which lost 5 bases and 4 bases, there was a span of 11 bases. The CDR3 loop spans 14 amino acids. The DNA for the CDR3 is TGTGCCAGCAGCCCGTCGGGGACCACCGGGGAGCTGTTTTTT. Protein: CASSPSGTTGELFF.

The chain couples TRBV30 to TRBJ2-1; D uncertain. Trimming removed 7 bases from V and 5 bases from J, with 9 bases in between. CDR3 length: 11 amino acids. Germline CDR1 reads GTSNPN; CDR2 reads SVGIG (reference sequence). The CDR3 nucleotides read TGTGCCTTAGACTGGAACAATGAGCAGTTCTTC. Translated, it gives CALDWNNEQFF.

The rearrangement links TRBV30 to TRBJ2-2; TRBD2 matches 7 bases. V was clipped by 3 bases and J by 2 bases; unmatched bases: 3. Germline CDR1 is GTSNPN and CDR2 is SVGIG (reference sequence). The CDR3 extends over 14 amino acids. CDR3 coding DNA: TGTGCCTGGAGCAGGGACTATAACACCGGGGAGCTGTTTTTT. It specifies CAWSRDYNTGELFF. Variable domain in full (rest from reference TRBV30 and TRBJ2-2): SQTIHQWPATLVQPVGSPLSLECTVEGTSNPNLYWYRQAAGRGLQLLFYSVGIGQISSEVPQNLSASRPQDRQFILSSKKLLLSDSGFYLCAWSRDYNTGELFFGEGSRLTVL.

The CDR3 bases are TGTGCCAGCAGTGGCCCGGGGACTCAGCCCCAGCATTTT. Translation gives CASSGPGTQPQHF. The V gene is TRBV6-2 or TRBV6-3, the J gene TRBJ1-5; a weak D match, TRBD1 (5 bases). Germline V gene data show CDR1 as MNHEY and CDR2 as SVGEGT. This CDR3 has 13 residues. V lost 5 bases and J lost 6, with 11 bases in between.